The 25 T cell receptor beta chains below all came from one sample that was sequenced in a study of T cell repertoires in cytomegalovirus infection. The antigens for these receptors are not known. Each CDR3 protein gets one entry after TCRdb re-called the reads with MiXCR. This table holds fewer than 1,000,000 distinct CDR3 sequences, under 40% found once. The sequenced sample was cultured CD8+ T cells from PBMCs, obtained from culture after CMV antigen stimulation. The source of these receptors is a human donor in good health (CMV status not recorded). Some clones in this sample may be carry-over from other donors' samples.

This CDR3 reads CASSTPGTGLEKLFF. In DNA, the CDR3 is TGTGCCAGCAGTACGCCCGGGACAGGGCTGGAAAAACTGTTTTTT. This sequence joins TRBV27 and TRBJ1-4; 9 nucleotides agree with TRBD1. This CDR3 spans 15 amino acids. Germline CDR1 MNHEY, CDR2 SMNVEV (reference sequence). V was clipped by 5 bases and J by 8 bases; unmatched bases: 9.

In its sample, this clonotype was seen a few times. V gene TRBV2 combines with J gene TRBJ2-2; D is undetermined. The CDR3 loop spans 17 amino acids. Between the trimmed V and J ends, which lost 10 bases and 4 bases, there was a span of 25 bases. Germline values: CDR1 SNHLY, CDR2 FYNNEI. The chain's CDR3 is CATRTFTGQYATGELFF. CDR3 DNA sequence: TGTGCCACCCGGACCTTCACCGGTCAATATGCCACCGGGGAGCTGTTTTTT.

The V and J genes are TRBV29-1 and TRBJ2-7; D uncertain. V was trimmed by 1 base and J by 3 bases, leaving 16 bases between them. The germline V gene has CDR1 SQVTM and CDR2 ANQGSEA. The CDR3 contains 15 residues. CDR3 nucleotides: TGCAGCGTTGAAGTCGCGACCCCGGTGCTCTACGAGCAGTACTTC. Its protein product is CSVEVATPVLYEQYF.

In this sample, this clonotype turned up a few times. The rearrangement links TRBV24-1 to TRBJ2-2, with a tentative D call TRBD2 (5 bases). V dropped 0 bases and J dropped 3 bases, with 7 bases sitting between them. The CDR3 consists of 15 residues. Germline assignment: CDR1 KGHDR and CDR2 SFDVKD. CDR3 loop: CATSDLTADTGELFF. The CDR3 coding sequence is TGTGCCACCAGTGATTTGACAGCGGACACCGGGGAGCTGTTTTTT.

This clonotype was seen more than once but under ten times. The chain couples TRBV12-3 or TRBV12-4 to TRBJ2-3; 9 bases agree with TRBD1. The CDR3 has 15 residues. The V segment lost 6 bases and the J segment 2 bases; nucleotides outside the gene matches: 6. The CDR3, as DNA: TGTGCCAGCAGCACCCCACAGGGGGCCACAGATACGCAGTATTTT. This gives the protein CASSTPQGATDTQYF.

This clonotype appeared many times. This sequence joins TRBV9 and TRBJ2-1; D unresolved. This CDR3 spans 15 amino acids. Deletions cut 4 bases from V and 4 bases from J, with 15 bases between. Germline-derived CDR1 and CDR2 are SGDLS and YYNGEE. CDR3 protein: CASSPTLGKYNEQFF. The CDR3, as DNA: TGTGCCAGCAGCCCCACGCTGGGGAAATACAATGAGCAGTTCTTC.

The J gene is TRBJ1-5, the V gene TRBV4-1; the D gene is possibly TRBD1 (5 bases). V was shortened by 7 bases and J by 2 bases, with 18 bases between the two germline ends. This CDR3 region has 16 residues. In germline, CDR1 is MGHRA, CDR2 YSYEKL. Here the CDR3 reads CASNQEPGGGNQPQHF. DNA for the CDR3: TGCGCCAGCAACCAGGAGCCGGGGGGGGGCAATCAGCCCCAGCATTTT.

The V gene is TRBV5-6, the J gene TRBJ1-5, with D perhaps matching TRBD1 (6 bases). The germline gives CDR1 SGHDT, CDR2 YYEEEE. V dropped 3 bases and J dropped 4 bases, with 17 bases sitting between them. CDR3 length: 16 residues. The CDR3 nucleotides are TGTGCCAGCAGCTCCTCCAGGGGATTTTTGAATCAGCCCCAGCATTTT. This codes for CASSSSRGFLNQPQHF.

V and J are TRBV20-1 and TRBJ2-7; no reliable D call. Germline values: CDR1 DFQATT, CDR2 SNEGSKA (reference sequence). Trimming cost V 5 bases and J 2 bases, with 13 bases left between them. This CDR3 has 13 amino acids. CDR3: CSAAYLGTYEQYV. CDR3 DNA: TGCAGTGCTGCATATTTGGGGACCTACGAGCAGTACGTC.

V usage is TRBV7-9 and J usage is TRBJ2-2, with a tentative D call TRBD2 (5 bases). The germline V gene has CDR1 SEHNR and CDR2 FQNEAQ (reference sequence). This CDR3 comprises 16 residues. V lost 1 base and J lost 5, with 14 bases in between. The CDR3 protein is CASSLESGGGTGELFF. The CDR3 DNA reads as TGTGCCAGCAGCTTAGAGTCCGGAGGAGGTACCGGGGAGCTGTTTTTT. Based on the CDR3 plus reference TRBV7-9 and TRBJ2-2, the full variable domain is DTGVSQNPRHKITKRGQNVTFRCDPISEHNRLYWYRQTLGQGPEFLTYFQNEAQLEKSRLLSDRFSAERPKGSFSTLEIQRTEQGDSAMYLCASSLESGGGTGELFFGEGSRLTVL.

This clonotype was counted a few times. The DNA for the CDR3 is TGTGCCAGCAGTGAAGCTTTTCCCCCAGATACGCAGTATTTT. Amino acids: CASSEAFPPDTQYF. The chain employs TRBV6-1 and TRBJ2-3; D remains unclear. The V end lost 0 bases, the J end lost 4 bases, and 8 bases lay between the germline ends. This CDR3 has 14 amino acids. From germline, CDR1 is MNHNS and CDR2 SASEGT.

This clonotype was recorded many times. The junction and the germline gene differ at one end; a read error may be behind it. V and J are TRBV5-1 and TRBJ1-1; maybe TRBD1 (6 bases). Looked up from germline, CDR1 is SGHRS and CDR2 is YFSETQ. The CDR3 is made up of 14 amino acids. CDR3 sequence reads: CASSLGEGGTEAFF. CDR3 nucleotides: TGTGCCAGCAGCCTCGGGGAGGGGGGGACTGAAGCTTTCTTT.

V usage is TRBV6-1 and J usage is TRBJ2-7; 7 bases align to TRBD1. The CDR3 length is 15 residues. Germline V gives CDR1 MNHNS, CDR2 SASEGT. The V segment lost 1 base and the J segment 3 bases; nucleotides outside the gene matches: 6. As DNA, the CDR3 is TGTGCCAGCAGTGAAGACCGAGGGGGCCACTACGAGCAGTACTTC. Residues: CASSEDRGGHYEQYF.

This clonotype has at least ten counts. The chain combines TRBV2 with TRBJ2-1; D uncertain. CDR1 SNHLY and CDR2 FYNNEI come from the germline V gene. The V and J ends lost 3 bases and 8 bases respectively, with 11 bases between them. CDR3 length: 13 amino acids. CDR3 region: CASSETGWYEQFF. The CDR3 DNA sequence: TGTGCCAGCAGTGAGACGGGCTGGTATGAGCAGTTCTTC.

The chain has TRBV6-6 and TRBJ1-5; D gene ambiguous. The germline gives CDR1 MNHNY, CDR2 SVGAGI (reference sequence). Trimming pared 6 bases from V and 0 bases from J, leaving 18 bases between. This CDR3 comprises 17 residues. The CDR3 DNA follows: TGTGCCAGCAGCCAGAACGCACGAAGCTATAGCAATCAGCCCCAGCATTTT. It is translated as CASSQNARSYSNQPQHF.

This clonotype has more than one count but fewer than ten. CDR3 residues: CASSLLSGTYQETQYF. Here the CDR3 DNA reads TGTGCCAGCAGCCTCCTTTCTGGGACATATCAAGAGACCCAGTACTTC. The V and J genes are TRBV28 and TRBJ2-5; tentatively, D is TRBD1 (6 bases). The CDR3 runs to 16 residues. Germline CDR1 reads MDHEN; CDR2 reads SYDVKM. V was trimmed by 6 bases and J by 2 bases, leaving 19 bases between them. Full variable domain (remainder filled in from reference TRBV28 and TRBJ2-5): DVKVTQSSRYLVKRTGEKVFLECVQDMDHENMFWYRQDPGLGLRLIYFSYDVKMKEKGDIPEGYSVSREKKERFSLILESASTNQTSMYLCASSLLSGTYQETQYFGPGTRLLVL.

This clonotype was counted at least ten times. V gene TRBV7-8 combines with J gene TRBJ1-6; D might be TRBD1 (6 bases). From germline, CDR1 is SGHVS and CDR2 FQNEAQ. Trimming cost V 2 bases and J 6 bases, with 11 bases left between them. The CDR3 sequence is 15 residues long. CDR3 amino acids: CASSLKDRFNSPLHF. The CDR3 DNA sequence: TGTGCCAGCAGCTTAAAGGACAGATTTAATTCACCCCTCCACTTT.

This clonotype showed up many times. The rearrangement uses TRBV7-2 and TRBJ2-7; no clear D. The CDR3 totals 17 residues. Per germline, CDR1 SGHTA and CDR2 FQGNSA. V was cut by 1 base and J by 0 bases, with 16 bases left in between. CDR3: CASSLVDDKFLSYEQYV. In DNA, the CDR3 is TGTGCCAGCAGCTTAGTAGACGACAAGTTCCTCTCCTACGAGCAGTACGTC.

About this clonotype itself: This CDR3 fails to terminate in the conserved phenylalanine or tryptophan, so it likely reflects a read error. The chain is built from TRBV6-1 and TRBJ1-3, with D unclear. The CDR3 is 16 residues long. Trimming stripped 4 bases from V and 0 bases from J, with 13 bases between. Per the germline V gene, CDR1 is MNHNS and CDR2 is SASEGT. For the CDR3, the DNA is TGTGCCAGCAGTGGTAGGCGGGAACTCTCTGGAAACACCATATATTCT. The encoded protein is CASSGRRELSGNTIYS.

DNA for the CDR3: TGTGCCAGCAGCGTAATCCCCAGGGAGGGGAACACTGAAGCTTTCTTT. Encoded protein: CASSVIPREGNTEAFF. The V gene is TRBV9, the J gene TRBJ1-1, with D possibly matching TRBD1 (5 bases). In germline, CDR1 is SGDLS, CDR2 YYNGEE. The V end was cut by 1 base, the J end by 1 base, with 14 bases between. This CDR3 comprises 16 residues.

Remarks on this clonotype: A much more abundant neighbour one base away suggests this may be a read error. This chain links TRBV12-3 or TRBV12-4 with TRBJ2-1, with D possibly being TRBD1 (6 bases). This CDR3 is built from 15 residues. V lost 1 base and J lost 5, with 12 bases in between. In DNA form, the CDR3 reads TGTGCCAGCAGTTTAGTTGACAGGTACGACAATGAGCAGTTCTTC. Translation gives CASSLVDRYDNEQFF.

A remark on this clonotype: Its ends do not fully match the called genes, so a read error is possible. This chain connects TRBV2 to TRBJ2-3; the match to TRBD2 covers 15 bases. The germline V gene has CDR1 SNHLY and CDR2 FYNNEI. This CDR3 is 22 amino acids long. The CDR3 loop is CASSGDPGLAGGAGRGTGTQYF. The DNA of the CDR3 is TGTGCCAGCAGTGGAGACCCGGGACTAGCGGGGGGAGCCGGACGGGGAACAGGTACGCAGTATTTT. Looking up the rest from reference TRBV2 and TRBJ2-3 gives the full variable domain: EPEVTQTPSHQVTQMGQEVILRCVPISNHLYFYWYRQILGQKVEFLVSFYNNEISEKSEIFDDQFSVERPDGSNFTLKIRSTKLEDSAMYFCASSGDPGLAGGAGRGTGTQYFGPGTRLTVL.

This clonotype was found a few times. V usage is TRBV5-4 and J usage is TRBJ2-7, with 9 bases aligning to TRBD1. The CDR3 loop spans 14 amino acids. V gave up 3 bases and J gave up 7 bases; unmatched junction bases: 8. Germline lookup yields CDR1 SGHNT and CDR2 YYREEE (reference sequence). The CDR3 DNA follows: TGTGCCAGCAGCTCGGGACAGGGTCAGAGGGAGCAGTACTTC. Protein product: CASSSGQGQREQYF. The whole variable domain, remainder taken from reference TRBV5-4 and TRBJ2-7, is ETGVTQSPTHLIKTRGQQVTLRCSSQSGHNTVSWYQQALGQGPQFIFQYYREEENGRGNFPPRFSGLQFPNYSSELNVNALELDDSALYLCASSSGQGQREQYFGPGTRLTVT.

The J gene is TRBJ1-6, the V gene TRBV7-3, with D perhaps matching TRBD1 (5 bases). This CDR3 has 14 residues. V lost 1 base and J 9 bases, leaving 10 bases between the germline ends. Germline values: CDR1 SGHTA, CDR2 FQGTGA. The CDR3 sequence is CASSLKPGSSPLHF. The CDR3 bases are TGTGCCAGCAGCTTAAAGCCAGGGAGTTCACCCCTCCACTTT.

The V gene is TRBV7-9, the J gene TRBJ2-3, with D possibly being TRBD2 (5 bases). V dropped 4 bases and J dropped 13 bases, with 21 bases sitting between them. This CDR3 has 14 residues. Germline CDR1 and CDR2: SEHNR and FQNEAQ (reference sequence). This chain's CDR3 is CASSSKTSAGLEYF. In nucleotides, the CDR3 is TGTGCCAGCAGCTCAAAGACTTCTGCGGGCCTTGAGTATTTT. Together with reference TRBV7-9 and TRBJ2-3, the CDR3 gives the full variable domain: DTGVSQNPRHKITKRGQNVTFRCDPISEHNRLYWYRQTLGQGPEFLTYFQNEAQLEKSRLLSDRFSAERPKGSFSTLEIQRTEQGDSAMYLCASSSKTSAGLEYFGPGTRLTVL.